The present T cell receptor (beta chain) was sequenced within a study of CD8 T cells in ankylosing spondylitis. Study-wide results and limits: There was a TCR beta motif, made of several highly homologous variants, that appeared characteristic of ankylosing spondylitis blood.

V lost 7 bases to trimming and J lost 4 bases; unmatched junction nucleotides: 8. CDR3 size: 14 residues. Looked up from germline, CDR1 is DFQATT and CDR2 is SNEGSKA (reference sequence). Comments on this clonotype: Its target is not known.

A single record per CDR3 protein comes from TCRdb applying MiXCR to the 5' RACE reads. The repertoire holds about 390,000 distinct CDR3 sequences, 20% to 25% seen once, with around 16% in the top ten. V gene TRBV20-1 combines with J gene TRBJ2-3; 10 bases align to TRBD1. The source of this sequence is a male donor with ankylosing spondylitis. Sequencing was carried out using blood, either unsorted or a sorted T cell fraction (not recorded which). CDR3 coding DNA: TGCAGTGGGATGGGACAGGGGAACTCAGATACGCAGTATTTT. Translating gives CSGMGQGNSDTQYF.